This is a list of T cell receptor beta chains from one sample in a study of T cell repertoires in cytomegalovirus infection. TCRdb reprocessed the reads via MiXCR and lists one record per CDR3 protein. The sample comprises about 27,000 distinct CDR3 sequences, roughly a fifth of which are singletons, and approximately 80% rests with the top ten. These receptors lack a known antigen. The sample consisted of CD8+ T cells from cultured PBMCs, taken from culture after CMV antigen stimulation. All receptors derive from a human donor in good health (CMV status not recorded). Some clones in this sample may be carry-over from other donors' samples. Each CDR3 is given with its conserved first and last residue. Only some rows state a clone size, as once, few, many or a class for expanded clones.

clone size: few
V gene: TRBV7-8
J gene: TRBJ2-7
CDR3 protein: CASSRTGIKGDEQYF

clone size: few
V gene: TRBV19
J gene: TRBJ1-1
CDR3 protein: CASSLGNTEAFF

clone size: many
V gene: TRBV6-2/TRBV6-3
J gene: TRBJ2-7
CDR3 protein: CASSRLAGTGYEQYF

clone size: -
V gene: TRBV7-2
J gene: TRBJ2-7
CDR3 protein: CASRFRGDEQYF

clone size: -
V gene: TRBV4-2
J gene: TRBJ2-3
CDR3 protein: CASSLTSGFVGLEDTQYF

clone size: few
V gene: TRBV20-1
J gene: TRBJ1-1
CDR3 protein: CSASQENTEAFF

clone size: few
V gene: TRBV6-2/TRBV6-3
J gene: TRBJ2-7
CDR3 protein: CASSYSTGTDEQYF

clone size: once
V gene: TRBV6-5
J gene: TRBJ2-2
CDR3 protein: CASSTHGATNTGELFF

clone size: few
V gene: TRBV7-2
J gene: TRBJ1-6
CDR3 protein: CASSLGGQGPRTLHF

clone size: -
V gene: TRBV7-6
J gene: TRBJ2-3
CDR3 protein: CASSLLAGTSTDTQYF

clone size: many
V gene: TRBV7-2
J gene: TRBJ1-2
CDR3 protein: CASTFGTDYGYTF

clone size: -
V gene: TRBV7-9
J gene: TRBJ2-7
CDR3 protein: CASSPKDRTYEQYF

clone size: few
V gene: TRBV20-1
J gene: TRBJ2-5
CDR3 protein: CSASRASGGQETQYF

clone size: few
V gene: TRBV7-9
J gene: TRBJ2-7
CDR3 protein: CASSPTSGQGTYEQYF

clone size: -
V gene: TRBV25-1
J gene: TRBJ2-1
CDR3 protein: CASAPGLYNEQFF

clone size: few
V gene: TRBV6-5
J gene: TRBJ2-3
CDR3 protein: CAIRQGSTDTQYF

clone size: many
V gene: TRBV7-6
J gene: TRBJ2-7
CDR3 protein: CASSSAGGTDSYEQYF

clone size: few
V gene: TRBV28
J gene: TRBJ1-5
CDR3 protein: CASWAINQPQHF

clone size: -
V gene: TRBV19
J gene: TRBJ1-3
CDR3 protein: CASSMRLLGGNTIYF

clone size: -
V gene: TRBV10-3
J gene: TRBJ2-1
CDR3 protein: CAISESGTGNEQFF

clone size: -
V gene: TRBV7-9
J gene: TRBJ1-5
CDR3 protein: CASSQGPINQPQHF

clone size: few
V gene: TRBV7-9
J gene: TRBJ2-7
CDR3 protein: CASNGQGRRQYF